The 2 T cell receptor beta chains listed next were all sequenced from one sample in a study of T-cell reconstitution after alpha-beta-depleted transplantation in children. It was with unique molecular identifiers that the TCRbeta library was prepared. TCRdb processed the PCR reads anew with MiXCR; each CDR3 protein has one entry. The sample carries nearly 250,000 distinct CDR3 sequences, 7.5% to 9.5% recorded once. The sequenced sample was PBMCs, mostly from graft donor cells, obtained 180 days after TCRalphabeta/CD19-depleted stem cell transplant. The receptors derive from a male patient between 5 and 17 years old who had a stem cell transplant for acute lymphoblastic leukemia, so the T cells may come from the graft donor.

The chain employs TRBV2 and TRBJ2-1; D not resolved. This CDR3 spans 13 amino acids. V was pared by 3 bases and J by 6 bases, with 9 bases between. The V gene's germline CDR1 is SNHLY and CDR2 FYNNEI. The CDR3 coding sequence is TGTGCCAGCAGTGACAGGAGAGGCAATGAGCAGTTCTTC. Translation: CASSDRRGNEQFF.

This clonotype has ten or more counts. The gene calls are TRBV20-1 and TRBJ2-5; possible D gene TRBD2, 6 bases. The ends were cut back, 2 bases at V and 5 bases at J, with 18 bases in the middle. The CDR3 runs to 15 residues. Germline V gives CDR1 DFQATT, CDR2 SNEGSKA (reference sequence). CDR3 sequence (DNA): TGCAGTGCTAGAAGCCCGGGACTGAGGCAGGAGACCCAGTACTTC. Amino acids: CSARSPGLRQETQYF.